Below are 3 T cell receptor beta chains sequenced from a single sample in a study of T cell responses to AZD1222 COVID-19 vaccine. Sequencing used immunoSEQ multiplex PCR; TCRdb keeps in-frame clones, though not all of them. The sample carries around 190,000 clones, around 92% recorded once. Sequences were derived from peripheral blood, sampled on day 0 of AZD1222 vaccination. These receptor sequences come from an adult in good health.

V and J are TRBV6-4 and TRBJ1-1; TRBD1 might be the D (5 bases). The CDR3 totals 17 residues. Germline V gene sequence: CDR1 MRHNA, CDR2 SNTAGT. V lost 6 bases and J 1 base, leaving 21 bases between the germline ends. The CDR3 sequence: CASRLQGFGNPNTEAFF. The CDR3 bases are TGTGCCAGCAGGCTTCAGGGTTTCGGGAACCCGAACACTGAAGCTTTCTTT.

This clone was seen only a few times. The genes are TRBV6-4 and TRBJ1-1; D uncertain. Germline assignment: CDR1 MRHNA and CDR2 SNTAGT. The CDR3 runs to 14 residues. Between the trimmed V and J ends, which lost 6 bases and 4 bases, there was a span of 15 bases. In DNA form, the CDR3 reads TGTGCCAGCAGGACGGACGGGGATGGCACTGAAGCTTTCTTT. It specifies CASRTDGDGTEAFF.

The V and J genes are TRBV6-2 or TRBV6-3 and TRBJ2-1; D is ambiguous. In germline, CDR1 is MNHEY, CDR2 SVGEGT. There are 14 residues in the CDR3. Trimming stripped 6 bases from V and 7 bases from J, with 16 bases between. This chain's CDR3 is CASSSSPGRNEQFF. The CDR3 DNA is TGTGCCAGCAGCTCGAGCCCCGGTCGGAATGAGCAGTTCTTC.